Below are 21 T cell receptor beta chains sequenced from a single sample in a study of cytomegalovirus exposure and HLA in healthy donors. Clones were read by immunoSEQ multiplex PCR, and TCRdb kept only the in-frame ones, dropping some. Of 200,000 or so clones in the sample, 84% were seen once. The sample comprised PBMCs. The source is a man aged 18 to 29 in good health and CMV-seropositive.

The genes are TRBV30 and TRBJ2-7; TRBD2 might be the D (6 bases). CDR1 GTSNPN and CDR2 SVGIG come from the germline V gene (reference sequence). The CDR3 runs 12 residues. The V gene lost 2 bases and the J gene lost 3 bases, with 8 bases spanning the gap. Here the CDR3 reads CAWSQGGYEQYF. CDR3 bases: TGTGCCTGGAGTCAGGGAGGCTACGAGCAGTACTTC. Full variable domain (missing parts from reference TRBV30 and TRBJ2-7): SQTIHQWPATLVQPVGSPLSLECTVEGTSNPNLYWYRQAAGRGLQLLFYSVGIGQISSEVPQNLSASRPQDRQFILSSKKLLLSDSGFYLCAWSQGGYEQYFGPGTRLTVT.

V and J are TRBV11-1 and TRBJ1-4; D is ambiguous. The ends were cut back, 5 bases at V and 0 bases at J, with 10 bases in the middle. The CDR3 sequence is 15 residues long. CDR1 and CDR2 (germline): SGHAT, FQDESV (reference sequence). The CDR3 spells CASSRDIATNEKLFF. The CDR3 DNA sequence: TGTGCCAGCAGCCGCGACATCGCAACTAATGAAAAACTGTTTTTT.

The DNA of the CDR3 is TGTGCCATCACTGCGACAGGGGGGAACTCTGGAAACACCATATATTTT. Its protein product is CAITATGGNSGNTIYF. This chain uses TRBV10-3 with TRBJ1-3, with 9 bases identical to TRBD1. The CDR3 runs to 16 residues. Germline values: CDR1 ENHRY, CDR2 SYGVKD. With 7 bases clipped from V and 0 bases from J, the junction kept 7 bases outside the gene matches.

The V call is TRBV7-2, the J call TRBJ1-1, with D maybe TRBD1 (6 bases). Germline CDR1 reads SGHTA; CDR2 reads FQGNSA. The CDR3 is 16 residues long. Trimming left V 5 bases short and J 1 base short, with 17 bases between. The CDR3 bases are TGTGCCAGCAGCGACTCCCTTCGACAGGAGAACACTGAAGCTTTCTTT. Its protein product is CASSDSLRQENTEAFF.

The CDR3, as DNA: TGTGCCAGCAGTGAAGGGCTAGAAGCGTACTACGAGCAGTACTTC. This sequence encodes CASSEGLEAYYEQYF. The chain couples TRBV6-1 to TRBJ2-7; D gene uncertain. CDR3 length: 15 residues. The germline V gene has CDR1 MNHNS and CDR2 SASEGT. V lost 1 base and J 3 bases, leaving 13 bases between the germline ends.

This chain connects TRBV27 to TRBJ1-2, with D perhaps TRBD1 (5 bases). The CDR3 spans 13 residues. Trimming stripped 2 bases from V and 8 bases from J, with 12 bases between. Germline values: CDR1 MNHEY, CDR2 SMNVEV (reference sequence). DNA of the CDR3: TGTGCCAGCAGTTTAGCGCGCGGGGGGGGCTACACCTTC. Translated: CASSLARGGGYTF.

This sequence joins TRBV28 and TRBJ2-7, with D possibly being TRBD2 (5 bases). The length of the CDR3 is 13 residues. Per the germline V gene, CDR1 is MDHEN and CDR2 is SYDVKM. V was clipped by 2 bases and J by 7 bases, with 12 bases between them. The CDR3, as DNA: TGTGCCAGCAGTTTAAGCGAGGGCCGTGAGCAGTACTTC. Translated: CASSLSEGREQYF.

DNA of the CDR3: TGCGCCAGCAGCCGCTATTCTAGCGGGAGGCTCGATGAGCAGTTCTTC. Encoded protein: CASSRYSSGRLDEQFF. This sequence joins TRBV5-1 and TRBJ2-1; 11 bases are a match to TRBD2. This CDR3 is 16 amino acids long. Germline V gene data show CDR1 as SGHRS and CDR2 as YFSETQ. The trim removed 4 bases at V and 8 bases at J, leaving 11 bases unmatched. The full variable domain, in which reference TRBV5-1 and TRBJ2-1 provide the parts outside the CDR3, is KAGVTQTPRYLIKTRGQQVTLSCSPISGHRSVSWYQQTPGQGLQFLFEYFSETQRNKGNFPGRFSGRQFSNSRSEMNVSTLELGDSALYLCASSRYSSGRLDEQFFGPGTRLTVL.

In this sample, this clone turned up once. The genes are TRBV9 and TRBJ1-1; perhaps TRBD1 as D (5 bases). Germline loops: CDR1 SGDLS, CDR2 YYNGEE. Trimming took off 5 bases at V and 1 base at J, with 15 bases between the two ends. This CDR3 comprises 15 residues. CDR3 coding DNA: TGTGCCAGCAGAAGGGGAGGGTGGACGAACACTGAAGCTTTCTTT. This codes for CASRRGGWTNTEAFF.

V is TRBV9 and J is TRBJ2-5, with a possible D match to TRBD2 (5 bases). This CDR3 has 16 residues. The germline CDR1 and CDR2 sequences are SGDLS and YYNGEE. Trimming cost V 0 bases and J 1 base, with 13 bases left between them. Here the CDR3 reads CASSVAPRGTQETQYF. The CDR3 coding sequence is TGTGCCAGCAGCGTAGCCCCCCGGGGAACCCAAGAGACCCAGTACTTC.

This sequence joins TRBV4-1 and TRBJ2-1, with a possible D match to TRBD2 (6 bases). From germline, CDR1 is MGHRA and CDR2 YSYEKL. The CDR3 contains 15 residues. V lost 1 base and J 0 bases, leaving 7 bases between the germline ends. CDR3: CASSQGLVSYNEQFF. In nucleotides, the CDR3 is TGCGCCAGCAGCCAAGGACTAGTCTCCTACAATGAGCAGTTCTTC.

This sequence joins TRBV25-1 and TRBJ1-5; possibly TRBD1 for D (5 bases). Germline V gene data show CDR1 as MGHDK and CDR2 as SYGVNS. V lost 8 bases and J lost 6, with 11 bases in between. This CDR3 has 12 residues. CDR3 coding DNA: TGTGCCAGCGCGACGGGGGGTCAGCCCCAGCATTTT. Translation: CASATGGQPQHF.

Only one count was recorded for this clone. The rearrangement joins TRBV7-6 to TRBJ2-7; 9 bases are a match to TRBD1. Trimming cost V 0 bases and J 7 bases; bases outside gene matches: 10. The CDR3 has 16 amino acids. Germline CDR1 is SGHVS and CDR2 is FNYEAQ. The CDR3 DNA is TGTGCCAGCAGCTTAGCGAGGGGACAGGGCACGCGTGAGCAGTACTTC. Residues: CASSLARGQGTREQYF.

This rearrangement joins TRBV27 to TRBJ2-7; maybe TRBD2 (6 bases). The length of the CDR3 is 16 residues. The germline CDR1 and CDR2 sequences are MNHEY and SMNVEV (reference sequence). V shed 3 bases and J shed 3 bases, with 18 bases lying between them. CDR3 sequence reads: CASSLTGLPLRYEQYF. The CDR3 DNA reads as TGTGCCAGCAGTTTGACGGGACTTCCTCTACGCTACGAGCAGTACTTC.

V gene TRBV9 combines with J gene TRBJ1-4, with 8 bases identical to TRBD1. The junction had 4 bases not matched to a gene; V was cut back by 0 bases and J by 0 bases. Germline CDR1 and CDR2: SGDLS and YYNGEE. The CDR3 sequence is 17 residues long. CDR3 sequence (DNA): TGTGCCAGCAGCGTAGCAGAGACAGGGGCAACTAATGAAAAACTGTTTTTT. It translates to CASSVAETGATNEKLFF.

The V call is TRBV9, the J call TRBJ2-5; D not certain. The CDR3 runs 14 residues. Per the germline V gene, CDR1 is SGDLS and CDR2 is YYNGEE. V lost 0 bases and J lost 5, with 11 bases in between. The CDR3 DNA follows: TGTGCCAGCAGCGTAGGGGTCACCGGGGAGACCCAGTACTTC. Amino acid sequence: CASSVGVTGETQYF.

The gene calls are TRBV27 and TRBJ2-7, with 12 bases identical to TRBD2. This CDR3 contains 16 residues. CDR1 is MNHEY, CDR2 SMNVEV, per germline (reference sequence). V lost 6 bases, J lost 10 bases, and 16 bases stayed unmatched. The CDR3 sequence is CASRRLKLAGGGAQYF. CDR3 bases: TGTGCCAGCAGGAGGCTGAAACTAGCGGGAGGTGGGGCACAGTACTTC.

The rearrangement joins TRBV9 to TRBJ2-7; 11 bases align to TRBD2. Germline CDR1 reads SGDLS; CDR2 reads YYNGEE. The trim removed 4 bases at V and 0 bases at J, leaving 15 bases unmatched. The CDR3 has 19 residues. The CDR3 nucleotides read TGTGCCAGCAGCCTCCCCCGGAGGCTAGCGGGAGGACCCTCCTACGAGCAGTACTTC. It codes for CASSLPRRLAGGPSYEQYF.

This chain connects TRBV29-1 to TRBJ2-7; TRBD1 might be the D (5 bases). Deletions cut 4 bases from V and 4 bases from J, with 17 bases between. CDR3 size: 14 residues. Germline CDR1 is SQVTM and CDR2 is ANQGSEA. DNA for the CDR3: TGCAGCGTTGCTACACCCAGGGTAGGGTACGAGCAGTACTTC. Translated, it gives CSVATPRVGYEQYF.

This chain connects TRBV15 to TRBJ2-7; 7 bases fit TRBD2. Germline V gene lookup returns CDR1 LNHNV and CDR2 YYDKDF (reference sequence). The CDR3 covers 16 residues. Trimming at V came to 3 bases and at J to 1 base, leaving 9 bases not matched to a gene. The CDR3 spells CATSRDPGLRSYEQYF. CDR3 coding DNA: TGTGCCACCAGCAGGGACCCGGGACTAAGGTCCTACGAGCAGTACTTC.

The chain carries TRBV27 and TRBJ1-2; 8 nucleotides line up with TRBD1. The V gene end was trimmed by 7 bases and the J gene end by 5 bases; junction bases not matched to a gene: 6. Germline V gene lookup returns CDR1 MNHEY and CDR2 SMNVEV (reference sequence). CDR3 size: 13 residues. CDR3 in DNA: TGTGCCAGCAACAAGACAGGGGTGTATGGCTACACCTTC. Translating gives CASNKTGVYGYTF.